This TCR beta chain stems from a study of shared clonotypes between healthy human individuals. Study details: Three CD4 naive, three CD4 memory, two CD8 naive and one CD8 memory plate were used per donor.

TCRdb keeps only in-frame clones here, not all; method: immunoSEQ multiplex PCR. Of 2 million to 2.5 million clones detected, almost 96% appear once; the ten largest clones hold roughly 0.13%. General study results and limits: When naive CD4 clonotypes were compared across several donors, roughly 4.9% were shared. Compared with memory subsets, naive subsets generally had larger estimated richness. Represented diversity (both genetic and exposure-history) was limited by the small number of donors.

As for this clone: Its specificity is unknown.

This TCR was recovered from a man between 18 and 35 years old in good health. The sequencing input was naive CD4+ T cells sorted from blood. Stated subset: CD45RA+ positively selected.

The CDR3 DNA reads TGTGCCAGCAGCTCCGGGGACAGGAGCAATCAGCCCCAGCATTTT. This encodes CASSSGDRSNQPQHF. V usage is TRBV5-8 and J usage is TRBJ1-5; 8 nucleotides match TRBD1. The CDR3 is 15 amino acids. V lost 3 bases, J lost 1 base, and 3 bases stayed unmatched. In germline, CDR1 is SGHTS, CDR2 YDEGEE.